These 14 T cell receptor beta chains share one sample of origin, sequenced in a study of blood T cell repertoires in COVID-19. Method: immunoSEQ multiplex PCR; TCRdb's copy keeps in-frame clones and lacks some. The sample shows about 190,000 clones, around four fifths of them seen only once. The sequenced material came from peripheral blood. All receptors derive from a human donor in a cohort sampled during active COVID-19.

The chain is built from TRBV18 and TRBJ2-7; 9 nucleotides match TRBD2. The germline CDR1 and CDR2 sequences are KGHSH and LQKENI. The CDR3 is made up of 16 amino acids. With 6 bases clipped from V and 5 bases from J, the junction kept 14 bases outside the gene matches. The CDR3 DNA sequence: TGTGCCAGCTCCATTGACACTAGCGGGCCCGTTAACGAGCAGTACGTC. The encoded protein is CASSIDTSGPVNEQYV.

The chain links TRBV9 to TRBJ1-3; D gene ambiguous. The ends were cut back, 3 bases at V and 0 bases at J, with 13 bases in the middle. The CDR3 spans 16 residues. Germline V gene lookup returns CDR1 SGDLS and CDR2 YYNGEE. CDR3 nucleotides: TGTGCCAGCAGCGCTTCAGGCAACCCCTCTGGAAACACCATATATTTT. Translated: CASSASGNPSGNTIYF.

On this clone: One end of the junction does not line up with germline, which may come from a read error. The chain joins TRBV6-5 to TRBJ1-4; D gene unclear. The CDR3 consists of 12 residues. The germline CDR1 and CDR2 sequences are MNHEY and SVGAGI. CDR3 sequence reads: CASSRTDEKLFF. The CDR3 DNA follows: TGTGCCAGCAGCCGAACTGATGAAAAACTGTTTTTT.

This chain connects TRBV28 to TRBJ1-5; D remains unclear. Germline assignment: CDR1 MDHEN and CDR2 SYDVKM. V lost 4 bases, J lost 6 bases, and 10 bases lay in between. This CDR3 has 13 amino acids. In DNA, the CDR3 is TGTGCCAGCAGTTCCAGTGGCGGTCAGCCCCAGCATTTT. It specifies CASSSSGGQPQHF. The full variable domain, rest sourced from reference TRBV28 and TRBJ1-5, is DVKVTQSSRYLVKRTGEKVFLECVQDMDHENMFWYRQDPGLGLRLIYFSYDVKMKEKGDIPEGYSVSREKKERFSLILESASTNQTSMYLCASSSSGGQPQHFGDGTRLSIL.

This sequence joins TRBV3-1 (or the pseudogene TRBV3-2) and TRBJ2-1; 8 nucleotides align to TRBD1. This CDR3 has 15 amino acids. Germline CDR1 LGHDT, CDR2 YNNKEL (reference sequence). V shed 0 bases and J 7 bases; nucleotides not matched to a gene: 5. CDR3 amino acids: CASSQEPGGWNEQFF. The CDR3 nucleotides are TGTGCCAGCAGCCAAGAACCAGGGGGCTGGAATGAGCAGTTCTTC.

The V and J genes are TRBV5-1 and TRBJ2-2; D possibly corresponds to TRBD1 (5 bases). Germline lookup yields CDR1 SGHRS and CDR2 YFSETQ. The CDR3 has 15 residues. Trimming removed 7 bases at V and 4 bases at J, with 17 bases between. DNA for the CDR3: TGCGCCAGCGGTGGGGCAGCGACGACCACCGGGGAGCTGTTTTTT. Residues: CASGGAATTTGELFF.

The chain joins TRBV24-1 to TRBJ2-7; 10 positions agree with TRBD2. CDR3 length: 15 residues. From germline, CDR1 is KGHDR and CDR2 SFDVKD. The CDR3 bases are TGTGCCACCAGTGATTTTGAATCGCTAGCGGGGGCCATGGACGTC. It codes for CATSDFESLAGAMDV.

This chain links TRBV5-1 with TRBJ2-5; 9 bases line up with TRBD1. CDR3 length: 16 amino acids. Germline V lookup: CDR1 SGHRS, CDR2 YFSETQ. The ends lost 1 base at V and 0 bases at J; junction bases unmatched: 4. CDR3 in amino acids: CASSLWGQGYQETQYF. The CDR3 coding sequence is TGCGCCAGCAGCTTGTGGGGACAGGGATACCAAGAGACCCAGTACTTC. The complete variable domain, with remaining parts taken from reference TRBV5-1 and TRBJ2-5, reads KAGVTQTPRYLIKTRGQQVTLSCSPISGHRSVSWYQQTPGQGLQFLFEYFSETQRNKGNFPGRFSGRQFSNSRSEMNVSTLELGDSALYLCASSLWGQGYQETQYFGPGTRLLVL.

J is TRBJ2-1 and V is TRBV27, with D possibly matching TRBD1 (5 bases). In germline, CDR1 is MNHEY, CDR2 SMNVEV (reference sequence). This CDR3 is 13 amino acids long. Trimming left V 2 bases short and J 6 bases short, with 8 bases between. CDR3 nucleotides: TGTGCCAGCAGTTTAAGGGGAAGCAATGAGCAGTTCTTC. It translates to CASSLRGSNEQFF.

This clone was detected a few times. V usage is TRBV19 and J usage is TRBJ1-2; TRBD1 is a possible D gene (5 bases). The CDR3 is made up of 15 amino acids. Germline V gene lookup returns CDR1 LNHDA and CDR2 SQIVND (reference sequence). Trimming took off 3 bases at V and 5 bases at J, with 16 bases between the two ends. DNA for the CDR3: TGTGCCAGTAGTATTTTGACAGCGGGAAGTTATGGCTACACCTTC. Its translation is CASSILTAGSYGYTF.

The chain is built from TRBV5-1 and TRBJ2-1, with 12 bases that match TRBD2. The V gene end was trimmed by 0 bases and the J gene end by 8 bases; junction bases not matched to a gene: 0. The CDR3 is 14 residues long. Germline loops: CDR1 SGHRS, CDR2 YFSETQ. CDR3 nucleotide sequence: TGCGCCAGCAGCTTGGGACTAGCGGGAGATGAGCAGTTCTTC. This gives the protein CASSLGLAGDEQFF.

The rearrangement links TRBV10-2 to TRBJ1-4, with 7 bases fitting TRBD1. CDR3 length equals 15 residues. J lost 8 bases, V lost 7 bases, and 13 bases had no gene match. The germline V gene encodes CDR1 WSHSY and CDR2 SAAADI. The CDR3 DNA sequence: TGCGCCAGCAAGGGTGGAGGGGGCGCGTTCGAAAAACTGTTTTTT. It translates to CASKGGGGAFEKLFF.

The chain couples TRBV7-8 to TRBJ2-1; D uncertain. With 4 bases removed from V and 5 bases from J, the gap between germline ends came to 15 bases. In germline, CDR1 is SGHVS, CDR2 FQNEAQ. The CDR3 consists of 15 residues. The CDR3 sequence is CASSSPFGPNNEQFF. The DNA for the CDR3 is TGTGCCAGCAGCTCACCCTTTGGGCCAAACAATGAGCAGTTCTTC.

V is TRBV6-5 and J is TRBJ1-1; 7 nucleotides line up with TRBD1. The junction had 16 bases not matched to a gene; V was cut back by 10 bases and J by 5 bases. Germline assignment: CDR1 MNHEY and CDR2 SVGAGI. This CDR3 region has 15 residues. This CDR3 reads CATKETRQGRTEAFF. The DNA of the CDR3 is TGTGCCACCAAGGAGACTAGACAGGGACGGACTGAAGCTTTCTTT.